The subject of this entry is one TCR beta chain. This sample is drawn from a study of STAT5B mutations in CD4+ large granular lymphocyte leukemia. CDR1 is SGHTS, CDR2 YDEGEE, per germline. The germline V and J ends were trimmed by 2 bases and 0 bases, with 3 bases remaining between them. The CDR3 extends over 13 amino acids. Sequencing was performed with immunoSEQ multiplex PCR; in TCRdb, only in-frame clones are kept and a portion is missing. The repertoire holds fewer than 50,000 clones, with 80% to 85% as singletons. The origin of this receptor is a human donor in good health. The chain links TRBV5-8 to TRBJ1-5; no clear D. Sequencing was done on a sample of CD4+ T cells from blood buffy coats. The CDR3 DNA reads TGTGCCAGCAGCTTACGTAGCAATCAGCCCCAGCATTTT. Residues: CASSLRSNQPQHF.